The rows below give T cell receptor beta chains drawn from one sample of a study of OX40 agonist ivuxolimab in advanced cancers. Libraries were prepared by immunoSEQ multiplex PCR; TCRdb keeps only in-frame clonotypes and omits some of them. The sample has approximately 32,000 clones, roughly 89% seen once; the top ten hold approximately 9.1%. Sequenced material: CD4+ or CD8+ T cells sorted from blood, taken in a trial of the OX40 agonist ivuxolimab. The receptors originated from an adult with an advanced solid tumor such as melanoma, head and neck, liver or kidney cancer. CDR3s include the opening cysteine and the closing phenylalanine or tryptophan. D genes are given only for firm matches. Clone size is shown for a subset of rows, as once, few, many or a class of expanded clone.

>.|TRBV18|.|TRBJ2-4
CASSPQTLGSAKNIQYF
TGTGCCAGCTCACCACAAACTCTGGGGTCAGCCAAAAACATTCAGTACTTC
>.|TRBV7-3|.|TRBJ2-3
CASSSGTHPTDTQYF
TGTGCCAGCAGCTCCGGGACTCACCCCACAGATACGCAGTATTTT
>TRBD1|TRBV18|.|TRBJ1-3
CASSAEQGASGNTIYF
TGTGCCAGCTCAGCAGAACAGGGGGCATCTGGAAACACCATATATTTT
>.|TRBV10-2|.|TRBJ2-5
CASSRDTFQETQYF
TGCGCCAGCAGTCGAGACACTTTCCAAGAGACCCAGTACTTC
>.|TRBV19|.|TRBJ1-2
CASSGVAGAYSRYGYTF
TGTGCCAGTAGCGGAGTGGCAGGGGCCTATTCGAGGTATGGCTACACCTTC
>.|TRBV28|.|TRBJ2-7
CASSLDRLDEQYF
TGTGCCAGCAGTTTAGACAGGTTGGACGAGCAGTACTTC
>TRBD2|TRBV4-1|.|TRBJ2-5
CASSQPIAGPGSQYF
TGCGCCAGCAGCCAACCCATAGCGGGACCGGGTTCCCAGTACTTC
>TRBD2|TRBV4-1|.|TRBJ2-1
CASRRTSGSYNEQFF
TGCGCCAGCAGACGAACTAGCGGGAGCTACAATGAGCAGTTCTTC
>TRBD1|TRBV13|once|TRBJ1-1
CASRKWGTGALRGAFF
TGTGCCAGCAGAAAGTGGGGAACAGGGGCTTTGCGGGGAGCTTTCTTT
>.|TRBV2|.|TRBJ1-5
CASGQYSNQPQHF
TGTGCCAGCGGACAGTATAGCAATCAGCCCCAGCATTTT
>.|TRBV7-8|.|TRBJ1-2
CASSFGGGYGYTF
TGTGCCAGCAGCTTCGGAGGGGGCTATGGCTACACCTTC
>TRBD2|TRBV28|.|TRBJ2-7
CATTPRGTSGPLEQYF
TGTGCCACCACCCCTAGAGGGACTAGCGGCCCTCTCGAGCAGTACTTC
>TRBD2|TRBV6-5|.|TRBJ2-7
CASRGASSGSNEQYF
TGTGCCAGCAGGGGGGCGAGTAGCGGGAGCAACGAGCAGTACTTC
>.|TRBV14|.|TRBJ2-1
CASSQDRVTREQFF
TGTGCCAGCAGCCAAGATCGGGTAACCCGTGAGCAGTTCTTC
>.|TRBV7-9|.|TRBJ1-1
CASSPLSLGSAEAFF
TGTGCCAGCAGCCCTTTGTCATTAGGGTCTGCTGAAGCTTTCTTT
>.|TRBV7-3|.|TRBJ2-2
CASSLAGPNTGELFF
TGTGCCAGCAGCTTAGCTGGACCGAACACCGGGGAGCTGTTTTTT
>TRBD2|TRBV29-1|.|TRBJ2-3
CSAGTSGFGDTQYF
TGCAGCGCAGGGACTAGCGGATTCGGGGATACGCAGTATTTT
>.|TRBV18|.|TRBJ2-5
CASSLTGVQETQYF
TGTGCCAGCTCGCTTACGGGGGTCCAAGAGACCCAGTACTTC
>.|TRBV7-2|.|TRBJ2-5
CASSLVVGPETQYF
TGTGCCAGCAGCTTAGTAGTGGGACCTGAGACCCAGTACTTC
>TRBD2|TRBV5-1|once|TRBJ2-7
CASSVGTSGTYEQYF
TGCGCCAGCAGCGTGGGAACTAGCGGTACCTACGAGCAGTACTTC
>.|TRBV25-1|.|TRBJ2-2
CASSKGLPNTGELFF
TGTGCCAGCAGTAAGGGCCTACCTAACACCGGGGAGCTGTTTTTT
>TRBD1|TRBV29-1|.|TRBJ2-7
CSVQGQGSGEQYF
TGCAGCGTCCAAGGACAGGGATCGGGTGAGCAGTACTTC
>.|TRBV19|.|TRBJ1-6
CASRTGTSHSPLHF
TGTGCCAGTCGAACCGGGACTTCACATTCACCCCTCCACTTT
>.|TRBV10-2|.|TRBJ1-1
CASSESSGLRGEAFF
TGCGCCAGCAGTGAGTCATCGGGCCTCCGGGGTGAAGCTTTCTTT
>.|TRBV5-1|.|TRBJ2-5
CASSFDQETQYF
TGCGCCAGCAGCTTTGACCAAGAGACCCAGTACTTC
>TRBD2|TRBV27|.|TRBJ2-3
CASSSFGRIAGGRALEDTQYF
TGTGCCAGCAGTTCCTTCGGGAGAATAGCGGGAGGCCGAGCCCTTGAGGATACGCAGTATTTT
>.|TRBV7-3|.|TRBJ2-7
CASSLLDTYEQYF
TGTGCCAGCAGCTTACTGGACACCTACGAGCAGTACTTC
>.|TRBV30|.|TRBJ1-5
CAWTSMGQGSNQPQHF
TGTGCCTGGACATCCATGGGGCAGGGGAGCAATCAGCCCCAGCATTTT
>.|TRBV5-8|.|TRBJ1-5
CASSYERSQPQHF
TGTGCCAGCAGCTATGAGCGGAGTCAGCCCCAGCATTTT
>TRBD2|TRBV7-9|.|TRBJ2-3
CASSRLAAPGDTQYF
TGTGCCAGCAGCCGACTAGCGGCCCCCGGGGATACGCAGTATTTT
>.|TRBV5-1|.|TRBJ2-2
CASSSTWGGELFF
TGCGCCAGCAGCTCCACCTGGGGGGGGGAGCTGTTTTTT
>.|TRBV5-4|.|TRBJ1-4
CASSLGGEGREKLFF
TGTGCCAGCAGCTTGGGGGGAGAGGGAAGGGAAAAACTGTTTTTT
>.|TRBV2|.|TRBJ1-2
CASSEGRGPFFYGYTF
TGTGCCAGCAGTGAAGGTCGGGGGCCCTTTTTCTATGGCTACACCTTC
>TRBD1|TRBV28|once|TRBJ1-1
CASSPSKGADLTEAFF
TGTGCCAGCAGTCCCAGCAAGGGGGCCGACTTAACTGAAGCTTTCTTT